Following are 10 T cell receptor beta chains from one sample sequenced in a study of human T cells and chemical hapten exposure. The sample's time point: pre-sensitization, week 0. Treatment in this sample: therapeutic diphenylcyclopropenone sensitization with weekly scalp DPC. Unseparated into fractions, whole blood served as the source from which total RNA was extracted. In TCRdb, the RACE reads were re-called with MiXCR into one record per CDR3 protein. The data show under 60,000 distinct CDR3 sequences, with 9.6% seen just once and 8.5% to 10% held by the top ten. The sequenced sample was whole blood, obtained in connection with sensitization to the hapten diphenylcyclopropenone (DPC). These TCRs come from a woman in her 30s with alopecia areata. Some clones in this sample may be carry-over from other donors' samples.

This clonotype was seen a few times. The rearrangement joins TRBV20-1 to TRBJ1-1; D unclear. The V gene lost 4 bases and the J gene lost 1 base, with 10 bases spanning the gap. This CDR3 has 13 residues. Per the germline V gene, CDR1 is DFQATT and CDR2 is SNEGSKA (reference sequence). The CDR3 DNA is TGCAGTGCTACTACGGTTTGGAACACTGAAGCTTTCTTT. Amino acid sequence: CSATTVWNTEAFF.

This clonotype was observed at least ten times. The rearrangement uses TRBV29-1 and TRBJ1-1; maybe TRBD1 (6 bases). Per germline, CDR1 SQVTM and CDR2 ANQGSEA. The length of the CDR3 is 13 residues. V lost 7 bases and J lost 1, with 13 bases in between. The CDR3 DNA reads as TGCAGCGCCCTGGACAGATCGAACACTGAAGCTTTCTTT. Encoded protein: CSALDRSNTEAFF.

In its sample, this clonotype was seen a few times. This chain joins TRBV20-1 and TRBJ2-3; no clear D. The V and J ends lost 6 bases and 0 bases respectively, with 10 bases between them. The CDR3 length is 13 residues. Germline-derived CDR1 and CDR2 are DFQATT and SNEGSKA (reference sequence). The CDR3 region is CSAPASSTDTQYF. DNA for the CDR3: TGCAGTGCGCCTGCATCTAGCACAGATACGCAGTATTTT.

There are a few counts of this clonotype. The rearrangement joins TRBV28 to TRBJ1-3; D unresolved. V lost 6 bases, J lost 9 bases, and 15 bases lay in between. The CDR3 length is 13 residues. From germline, CDR1 is MDHEN and CDR2 SYDVKM. The CDR3 DNA follows: TGTGCCAGCAGCCGCCCAAGGGCCTCCACCATATATTTT. Protein product: CASSRPRASTIYF.

This clonotype was observed a handful of times. This chain uses TRBV2 with TRBJ2-3; tentatively, D is TRBD2 (6 bases). The V gene's germline CDR1 is SNHLY and CDR2 FYNNEI. The CDR3 totals 16 residues. Trimming took off 7 bases at V and 5 bases at J, with 22 bases between the two ends. The CDR3 DNA sequence: TGTGCCAGCAATAGGAGGAGCGGGCCCAATCAAGATACGCAGTATTTT. Residues: CASNRRSGPNQDTQYF.

This clonotype has a handful of counts. V is TRBV5-1 and J is TRBJ1-5; possible D gene TRBD1, 6 bases. The V end was cut by 0 bases, the J end by 6 bases, with 13 bases between. CDR3 size: 15 residues. The germline V gene has CDR1 SGHRS and CDR2 YFSETQ. DNA of the CDR3: TGCGCCAGCAGCTTGGGGGTGGGGGCTAGTCAGCCCCAGCATTTT. Protein product: CASSLGVGASQPQHF.

The CDR3 loop is CASKRQEPTDTQYF. In DNA form, the CDR3 reads TGCGCCAGCAAACGTCAGGAACCCACAGATACGCAGTATTTT. This rearrangement joins TRBV5-1 to TRBJ2-3; D call uncertain. The V gene lost 6 bases and the J gene lost 2 bases, with 13 bases spanning the gap. The CDR3 extends over 14 amino acids. Germline assignment: CDR1 SGHRS and CDR2 YFSETQ.

This clonotype was seen a handful of times. The rearrangement links TRBV5-6 to TRBJ2-1, with unresolved D. Germline assignment: CDR1 SGHDT and CDR2 YYEEEE. This CDR3 contains 13 residues. V lost 3 bases, J lost 6 bases, and 10 bases lay in between. The CDR3 protein is CASSWSTGNEQFF. The CDR3 region has the DNA TGTGCCAGCAGCTGGTCGACCGGCAATGAGCAGTTCTTC.

As DNA, the CDR3 is TGTGCCAGCAGCGTAGGGGTTAGCGCAGATACGCAGTATTTT. Translated, it gives CASSVGVSADTQYF. The chain links TRBV9 to TRBJ2-3; D may be TRBD2 (5 bases). Germline assignment: CDR1 SGDLS and CDR2 YYNGEE. V was trimmed by 0 bases and J by 4 bases, leaving 9 bases between them. This CDR3 has 14 residues.

This clonotype was counted between two and nine times. The rearrangement joins TRBV19 to TRBJ2-5; D possibly corresponds to TRBD2 (6 bases). V was cut by 5 bases and J by 4 bases, with 17 bases left in between. CDR3 length: 15 amino acids. CDR1 and CDR2 from the germline V gene are LNHDA and SQIVND (reference sequence). CDR3 bases: TGTGCCAGTAGTCCGGAGGGACGGAGGGGAGAGACCCAGTACTTC. Residues: CASSPEGRRGETQYF.